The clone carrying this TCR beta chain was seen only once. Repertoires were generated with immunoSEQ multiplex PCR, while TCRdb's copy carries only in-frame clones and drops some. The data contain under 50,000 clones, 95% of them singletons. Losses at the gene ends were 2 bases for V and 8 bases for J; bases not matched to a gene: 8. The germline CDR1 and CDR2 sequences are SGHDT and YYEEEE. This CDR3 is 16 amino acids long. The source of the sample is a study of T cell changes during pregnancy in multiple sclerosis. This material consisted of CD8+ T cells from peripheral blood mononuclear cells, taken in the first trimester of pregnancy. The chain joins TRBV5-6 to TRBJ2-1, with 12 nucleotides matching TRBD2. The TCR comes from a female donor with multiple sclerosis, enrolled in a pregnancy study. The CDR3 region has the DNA TGTGCCAGCAGCTTCTTGACTAGCGGGAGTTCCCATGAGCAGTTCTTC. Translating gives CASSFLTSGSSHEQFF.